Below are 29 T cell receptor beta chains sequenced from a single sample in a study of T-cell reconstitution after alpha-beta-depleted transplantation in children. It was with unique molecular identifiers that the TCRbeta library was prepared. Using its own MiXCR run on the PCR reads, TCRdb lists one record per CDR3 protein. The sample consists of around 300,000 distinct CDR3 sequences, roughly 21% of them appearing once. The source material was PBMCs, mostly from graft donor cells, sampled 180 days after TCRalphabeta/CD19-depleted stem cell transplant. The source of these receptors is a male patient between 10 and 17 years old who had a stem cell transplant for acute lymphoblastic leukemia, so the T cells may come from the graft donor.

This clonotype was detected a few times. The V call is TRBV2, the J call TRBJ2-1; no definite D call. Trimming left V 3 bases short and J 4 bases short, with 22 bases between. Germline assignment: CDR1 SNHLY and CDR2 FYNNEI. The CDR3 is 18 amino acids. CDR3 DNA sequence: TGTGCCAGCAGTGATCCCCGATCCAGTAGCACTAAATACAATGAGCAGTTCTTC. It encodes CASSDPRSSSTKYNEQFF.

V and J are TRBV7-2 and TRBJ1-6, with 8 bases aligning to TRBD1. The CDR3 length is 13 residues. Germline V gene data show CDR1 as SGHTA and CDR2 as FQGNSA. V gave up 3 bases and J gave up 11 bases; unmatched junction bases: 3. CDR3 coding DNA: TGTGCCAGCAGCTTCGACAGGGGAGCACCCCTCCACTTT. Its protein product is CASSFDRGAPLHF.

This clonotype was counted between two and nine times. The chain combines TRBV12-3 or TRBV12-4 with TRBJ1-2; 12 positions agree with TRBD1. This CDR3 region has 13 residues. The V gene end was trimmed by 8 bases and the J gene end by 6 bases; junction bases not matched to a gene: 4. As DNA, the CDR3 is TGTGCCAGCCAGGGACAGGGGGCAAATGGCTACACCTTC. Amino acid sequence: CASQGQGANGYTF.

DNA for the CDR3: TGTGCCATCAGTGAGTTCGGGCCTAGCGGTAATGCCCAGTACTTC. Its protein product is CAISEFGPSGNAQYF. The V and J genes are TRBV10-3 and TRBJ2-5, with 7 bases aligning to TRBD2. CDR1 ENHRY and CDR2 SYGVKD come from the germline V gene. The CDR3 length is 15 residues. Trimming at V came to 1 base and at J to 9 bases, leaving 11 bases not matched to a gene.

V is TRBV7-3 and J is TRBJ2-5; 8 bases map to TRBD1. This CDR3 is 13 amino acids long. J lost 5 bases, V lost 5 bases, and 4 bases had no gene match. The germline V gene encodes CDR1 SGHTA and CDR2 FQGTGA. The CDR3 spells CASSAHRGETQYF. CDR3 bases: TGTGCCAGCAGCGCACACAGGGGGGAGACCCAGTACTTC. Full variable domain (rest looked up from reference TRBV7-3 and TRBJ2-5): GAGVSQTPSNKVTEKGKYVELRCDPISGHTALYWYRQSLGQGPEFLIYFQGTGAADDSGLPNDRFFAVRPEGSVSTLKIQRTERGDSAVYLCASSAHRGETQYFGPGTRLLVL.

The chain carries TRBV10-1 and TRBJ2-1, with D possibly called TRBD1 or TRBD2 (6 bases each). In germline, CDR1 is WNHNN, CDR2 SYGVQD (reference sequence). This CDR3 region has 18 residues. V lost 2 bases and J lost 0, with 17 bases in between. The CDR3 protein is CASSEMGHSGYSYNEQFF. The CDR3 nucleotides are TGCGCCAGCAGTGAGATGGGACATAGCGGTTACTCCTACAATGAGCAGTTCTTC.

The sample holds a few counts of this clonotype. The chain joins TRBV5-1 to TRBJ2-1; D gene uncertain. CDR1 is SGHRS and CDR2 is YFSETQ in the germline V gene. V was cut by 0 bases and J by 5 bases, with 9 bases left in between. The CDR3 covers 14 residues. CDR3: CASSLVLKNNEQFF. The CDR3 bases are TGCGCCAGCAGCTTGGTGCTAAAAAACAATGAGCAGTTCTTC. Looking up the rest from reference TRBV5-1 and TRBJ2-1 gives the full variable domain: KAGVTQTPRYLIKTRGQQVTLSCSPISGHRSVSWYQQTPGQGLQFLFEYFSETQRNKGNFPGRFSGRQFSNSRSEMNVSTLELGDSALYLCASSLVLKNNEQFFGPGTRLTVL.

The rearrangement links TRBV5-1 to TRBJ2-1, with 11 positions matching TRBD2. There are 15 residues in the CDR3. After removal of 6 bases from V and 5 bases from J, the junction contained 7 bases not matched to a gene. In germline, CDR1 is SGHRS, CDR2 YFSETQ. The CDR3 is CASTIAGGLNNEQFF. DNA for the CDR3: TGCGCCAGCACCATAGCGGGAGGGCTTAACAATGAGCAGTTCTTC. The variable domain in full, with the rest retrieved from reference TRBV5-1 and TRBJ2-1, is KAGVTQTPRYLIKTRGQQVTLSCSPISGHRSVSWYQQTPGQGLQFLFEYFSETQRNKGNFPGRFSGRQFSNSRSEMNVSTLELGDSALYLCASTIAGGLNNEQFFGPGTRLTVL.

The chain employs TRBV7-3 and TRBJ2-7, with D possibly TRBD2 on 6 matching bases. V was clipped by 4 bases and J by 6 bases, with 22 bases between them. Germline V gene sequence: CDR1 SGHTA, CDR2 FQGTGA. The CDR3 is 16 residues long. CDR3 sequence (DNA): TGTGCCAGCAGCTCCGGAACTGGGGGGACCACCAGCGAGCAGTACTTC. Translation gives CASSSGTGGTTSEQYF.

This clonotype was seen a few times. The gene calls are TRBV15 and TRBJ2-7; 7 nucleotides agree with TRBD2. The V gene end was trimmed by 0 bases and the J gene end by 1 base; junction bases not matched to a gene: 6. The CDR3 loop spans 16 amino acids. In germline, CDR1 is LNHNV, CDR2 YYDKDF (reference sequence). CDR3 nucleotides: TGTGCCACCAGCAGAGATGTGGGGGGGGGTTCCTACGAGCAGTACTTC. Translating gives CATSRDVGGGSYEQYF.

The sample holds a few counts of this clonotype. The chain is built from TRBV5-1 and TRBJ2-7, with D tentatively TRBD1 (5 bases). Germline lookup yields CDR1 SGHRS and CDR2 YFSETQ. The V end lost 2 bases, the J end lost 1 base, and 13 bases lay between the germline ends. The CDR3 loop spans 15 amino acids. Here the CDR3 DNA reads TGCGCCAGCAGCTTTTCGGCTAGGGGTTCCTACGAGCAGTACTTC. Protein sequence: CASSFSARGSYEQYF.

This sequence joins TRBV6-5 and TRBJ2-7, with 7 bases lining up with TRBD2. This CDR3 region has 14 residues. J lost 2 bases, V lost 2 bases, and 3 bases had no gene match. Looked up from germline, CDR1 is MNHEY and CDR2 is SVGAGI. For the CDR3, the DNA is TGTGCCAGCAGTTACGGGGGGGATGCCTACGAGCAGTACTTC. It codes for CASSYGGDAYEQYF.

The chain uses TRBV6-1 and TRBJ2-7; no definite D call. The germline gives CDR1 MNHNS, CDR2 SASEGT. The CDR3 is made up of 14 amino acids. V lost 1 base to trimming and J lost 0 bases, with 7 bases between them. The CDR3 sequence: CASSEGGASYEQYF. The DNA of the CDR3 is TGTGCCAGCAGTGAAGGGGGTGCCTCCTACGAGCAGTACTTC.

V usage is TRBV2 and J usage is TRBJ2-5; D is uncertain. CDR3 size: 16 residues. CDR1 and CDR2 (germline): SNHLY, FYNNEI. The germline V and J ends were trimmed by 0 bases and 2 bases, with 13 bases remaining between them. CDR3 loop: CASSEARLLGQETQYF. DNA of the CDR3: TGTGCCAGCAGTGAAGCAAGACTGCTAGGTCAAGAGACCCAGTACTTC.

This clonotype turned up a few times. The CDR3 loop reads CASSLRDRGVSGYTF. Written as DNA, the CDR3 is TGTGCCAGCAGCCTCCGGGACAGGGGAGTTAGCGGCTACACCTTC. The chain recombines TRBV7-9 with TRBJ1-2; 10 bases align to TRBD1. The junction had 11 bases not matched to a gene; V was cut back by 5 bases and J by 8 bases. CDR1 is SEHNR and CDR2 is FQNEAQ in the germline V gene (reference sequence). The CDR3 totals 15 residues. Full variable domain (remainder filled in from reference TRBV7-9 and TRBJ1-2): DTGVSQNPRHKITKRGQNVTFRCDPISEHNRLYWYRQTLGQGPEFLTYFQNEAQLEKSRLLSDRFSAERPKGSFSTLEIQRTEQGDSAMYLCASSLRDRGVSGYTFGSGTRLTVV.

This clonotype showed up just a few times. V is TRBV20-1 and J is TRBJ2-3; the match to TRBD2 covers 9 bases. CDR1 DFQATT and CDR2 SNEGSKA come from the germline V gene (reference sequence). V gave up 0 bases and J gave up 3 bases; unmatched junction bases: 10. This CDR3 spans 17 amino acids. CDR3 nucleotide sequence: TGCAGTGCTAGAGATCCGACTAGCGGAATGGGTACAGATACGCAGTATTTT. Translated, it gives CSARDPTSGMGTDTQYF.

The chain is built from TRBV12-3 or TRBV12-4 and TRBJ2-7; D is undetermined. The CDR3 runs to 13 residues. Trimming removed 1 base at V and 2 bases at J, with 6 bases between. DNA for the CDR3: TGTGCCAGCAGTTTAGACACTACCTACGAGCAGTACTTC. Translated, it gives CASSLDTTYEQYF.

The chain uses TRBV14 and TRBJ2-7, with 8 bases aligning to TRBD1. The CDR3 sequence is 15 residues long. V shed 2 bases, J shed 1 base, and the junction held 4 bases outside the gene matches. CDR1 and CDR2 (germline): SGHDN, FVKESK. The CDR3 DNA is TGTGCCAGCAGCCAAAGCAGGGGGCTTTCCTACGAGCAGTACTTC. It encodes CASSQSRGLSYEQYF.

The V gene is TRBV24-1, the J gene TRBJ2-1, with 8 positions matching TRBD2. V was pared by 7 bases and J by 6 bases, with 10 bases of the junction left unmatched. Germline assignment: CDR1 KGHDR and CDR2 SFDVKD. The CDR3 extends over 15 amino acids. CDR3 loop: CATRLGGRSGNEQFF. As DNA, the CDR3 is TGTGCCACCAGACTTGGCGGGAGGTCTGGCAATGAGCAGTTCTTC.

This chain uses TRBV4-2 with TRBJ1-1; 7 bases fit TRBD1. The germline gives CDR1 LGHNA, CDR2 YNFKEQ. The V gene end was trimmed by 0 bases and the J gene end by 4 bases; junction bases not matched to a gene: 8. The CDR3 extends over 16 amino acids. The CDR3 sequence is CASSQDPGQVITEAFF. CDR3 coding DNA: TGTGCCAGCAGCCAAGATCCCGGACAGGTAATCACTGAAGCTTTCTTT.

The V and J genes are TRBV6-1 and TRBJ2-3; a possible D gene is TRBD2 (6 bases). The germline V gene has CDR1 MNHNS and CDR2 SASEGT. Trimming pared 6 bases from V and 3 bases from J, leaving 16 bases between. This CDR3 region has 15 residues. CDR3 region: CASSLPGAKTDTQYF. The CDR3 nucleotides read TGTGCCAGCAGCCTACCGGGAGCGAAAACAGATACGCAGTATTTT.

The CDR3 nucleotides read TGTGCCTGGAACCCGGGACTAGCGGGAGGCTATGAGCAGTTCTTC. Encoded protein: CAWNPGLAGGYEQFF. The chain couples TRBV30 to TRBJ2-1; 15 bases are a match to TRBD2. This CDR3 contains 15 residues. The germline V gene encodes CDR1 GTSNPN and CDR2 SVGIG (reference sequence). After removal of 4 bases from V and 8 bases from J, the junction contained 6 bases not matched to a gene.

The CDR3 DNA is TGTGCCAGCAGTTTACCGGGACGGTACTATGGCTACACCTTC. This translates into CASSLPGRYYGYTF. This chain uses TRBV28 with TRBJ1-2, with D possibly TRBD1 on 5 matching bases. Germline V lookup: CDR1 MDHEN, CDR2 SYDVKM. The CDR3 consists of 14 residues. The V end was cut by 2 bases, the J end by 3 bases, with 10 bases between.

This clonotype was picked up a small number of times. This chain connects TRBV11-2 to TRBJ2-7; D might be TRBD2 (6 bases). V was pared by 5 bases and J by 0 bases, with 17 bases between. The CDR3 extends over 16 amino acids. The germline V gene has CDR1 SGHAT and CDR2 FQNNGV. CDR3 loop: CASSPGAGWSSYEQYF. CDR3 DNA: TGTGCCAGCAGCCCGGGTGCGGGATGGAGCTCCTACGAGCAGTACTTC.

This clonotype was counted only a few times. The V gene is TRBV3-1, the J gene TRBJ2-1, with 9 bases that match TRBD2. J was trimmed by 0 bases and V by 1 base; bases with no gene match: 4. Germline CDR1 is LGHDT and CDR2 is YNNKEL (reference sequence). The CDR3 has 17 amino acids. The CDR3 coding sequence is TGTGCCAGCAGCCAAGGTCTAGCGGGATTCTCCTACAATGAGCAGTTCTTC. The encoded protein is CASSQGLAGFSYNEQFF.

This chain connects TRBV20-1 to TRBJ2-7, with TRBD2 matching 7 bases. This CDR3 contains 14 residues. Looked up from germline, CDR1 is DFQATT and CDR2 is SNEGSKA (reference sequence). This chain's CDR3 is CCGSRVGVKYEQYF. The DNA of the CDR3 is TGCTGCGGGAGCAGGGTAGGGGTGAAATACGAGCAGTACTTC.

The chain recombines TRBV20-1 with TRBJ1-3, with TRBD1 matching over 8 bases. The germline V gene has CDR1 DFQATT and CDR2 SNEGSKA (reference sequence). The V gene end was trimmed by 2 bases and the J gene end by 3 bases; junction bases not matched to a gene: 6. The CDR3 runs 15 residues. CDR3 protein: CSARRTGFYGNTIYF. For the CDR3, the DNA is TGCAGTGCTAGAAGGACAGGGTTCTATGGAAACACCATATATTTT.

This clonotype was seen a few times. This chain connects TRBV20-1 to TRBJ2-3; 7 nucleotides match TRBD1. J was trimmed by 3 bases and V by 1 base; bases with no gene match: 4. This CDR3 comprises 14 residues. CDR1 and CDR2 from the germline V gene are DFQATT and SNEGSKA (reference sequence). The CDR3 nucleotides are TGCAGTGCTAGAGTAGACAGGGTAACAGATACGCAGTATTTT. Its protein is CSARVDRVTDTQYF.

This clonotype has a handful of counts. The CDR3 bases are TGTGCCAGCAGCTACCTAGCGGGAGTTATTTATGATGAGCAGTTCTTC. Translated: CASSYLAGVIYDEQFF. The chain uses TRBV4-2 and TRBJ2-1; 10 nucleotides match TRBD2. V was clipped by 5 bases and J by 8 bases; unmatched bases: 12. The CDR3 runs to 16 residues. The V gene's germline CDR1 is LGHNA and CDR2 YNFKEQ.